Listed below are T cell receptor beta chains from one sample, sequenced in a study of T cell changes during pregnancy in multiple sclerosis. The method was immunoSEQ multiplex PCR; TCRdb's version includes in-frame clones alone and lacks a portion of them. Among about 80,000 clones listed, 92% were seen once. The sequencing here drew on peripheral blood, taken before pregnancy. Every receptor here comes from a female donor with multiple sclerosis, enrolled in a pregnancy study. Each CDR3 is given with its conserved first and last residue. Fields, in order: V gene, clone size, J gene, D gene, CDR3 protein, CDR3 DNA. A D gene is named only where the DNA matches it firmly. Only part of the rows carry a size: once, few, many, or a class if the clone is expanded.

>TRBV19|.|TRBJ2-7|TRBD1
CASSIIQGAGEQYF
TGTGCCAGTAGTATCATACAGGGGGCTGGCGAGCAGTACTTC
>TRBV11-2|.|TRBJ2-5|.
CASSLIGEEETQYF
TGTGCCAGCAGCTTAATAGGGGAGGAGGAGACCCAGTACTTC
>TRBV7-2|.|TRBJ2-4|.
CASSLGGVEAKNIQYF
TGTGCCAGCAGCTTAGGGGGCGTGGAAGCCAAAAACATTCAGTACTTC
>TRBV7-9|.|TRBJ1-2|.
CASSLLPSPTYTF
TGTGCCAGCAGCCTACTCCCTAGTCCGACTTACACCTTC
>TRBV27|.|TRBJ2-7|TRBD1
CASSMGQSISSYEQYF
TGTGCCAGCTCGATGGGACAGTCTATAAGCTCCTACGAGCAGTACTTC
>TRBV27|.|TRBJ2-7|.
CASSSDISSYEQYF
TGTGCCAGCAGTTCCGACATCTCCTCCTACGAGCAGTACTTC
>TRBV6-6|.|TRBJ2-5|.
CASSPHRRAAETQYF
TGTGCCAGCAGCCCACACCGGAGGGCGGCGGAGACCCAGTACTTC
>TRBV28|.|TRBJ1-2|.
CASRHQPYLYGYTF
TGTGCCAGCAGGCATCAACCCTACCTCTATGGCTACACCTTC
>TRBV4-3|.|TRBJ1-1|.
CASSRQVLNTEAFF
TGCGCCAGCAGCCGACAGGTTTTGAACACTGAAGCTTTCTTT
>TRBV5-1|.|TRBJ2-1|.
CASSFGLSSYNEQFF
TGCGCCAGCAGCTTTGGACTGAGCTCCTACAATGAGCAGTTCTTC
>TRBV20-1|.|TRBJ2-1|.
CSGGRYNEQFF
TGCAGTGGGGGCAGATACAATGAGCAGTTCTTC
>TRBV9|.|TRBJ1-2|TRBD1
CASSPGTEPYGYTF
TGTGCCAGCAGCCCGGGGACAGAACCCTATGGCTACACCTTC
>TRBV7-8|.|TRBJ2-5|.
CASSSRAYGETQYF
TGTGCCAGCAGCTCCCGTGCCTACGGGGAGACCCAGTACTTC
>TRBV6-5|.|TRBJ1-4|.
CASSASATNEKLFF
TGTGCCAGTTCTGCGAGTGCAACTAATGAAAAACTGTTTTTT
>TRBV11-2|once|TRBJ2-2|.
CASSPRGNTGELFF
TGTGCCAGCAGCCCTCGGGGGAACACCGGGGAGCTGTTTTTT
>TRBV29-1|.|TRBJ2-3|TRBD2
CSAYLAGPTDTQYF
TGCAGCGCATATCTAGCGGGACCGACAGATACGCAGTATTTT
>TRBV28|.|TRBJ2-7|TRBD1
CASIGGTGGSEQYF
TGTGCCAGCATAGGCGGGACAGGGGGCAGCGAGCAGTACTTC
>TRBV27|.|TRBJ2-3|TRBD2
CASSLAGGRTDTQYF
TGTGCCAGCAGTTTGGCGGGAGGTAGGACAGATACGCAGTATTTT
>TRBV11-2|.|TRBJ2-1|TRBD2
CASSLGGSTYNEQFF
TGTGCCAGCAGCCTTGGCGGGAGTACCTACAATGAGCAGTTCTTC
>TRBV1|.|TRBJ2-1|.
CTSSPTLAGEAMYEQFF
TGCACCAGCAGCCCCACTCTAGCGGGAGAAGCCATGTATGAGCAGTTCTTC
>TRBV10-3|.|TRBJ2-7|TRBD1
CAISGQGYEQYF
TGTGCCATCAGTGGACAGGGTTACGAGCAGTACTTC
>TRBV11-2|.|TRBJ2-6|.
CASSRQGSGANVLTF
TGTGCCAGCAGCCGGCAGGGATCTGGGGCCAACGTCCTGACTTTC
>TRBV18|once|TRBJ2-5|.
CASSPTLTGWETQYF
TGTGCCAGCTCACCAACCCTTACAGGGTGGGAGACCCAGTACTTC
>TRBV29-1|.|TRBJ2-1|.
CSVVWAESSYNEQFF
TGCAGCGTTGTCTGGGCCGAGTCGTCATACAATGAGCAGTTCTTC
>TRBV7-2|.|TRBJ2-4|.
CASSLLAVSDYRGIQYF
TGTGCCAGCAGCTTATTAGCGGTGTCAGATTATCGGGGCATTCAGTACTTC
>TRBV29-1|large|TRBJ1-1|.
CSVDSQDEAFF
TGCAGCGTTGATTCGCAGGATGAAGCTTTCTTT
>TRBV12-5|.|TRBJ2-1|.
CASAPGSSYNEQFF
TGTGCTAGTGCCCCGGGTAGCTCCTACAATGAGCAGTTCTTC
>TRBV5-6|.|TRBJ1-2|.
CASSFYRVGASYGYTF
TGTGCCAGCAGCTTTTACAGGGTCGGGGCTTCTTATGGCTACACCTTC
>TRBV9|.|TRBJ2-1|.
CASSLNPGEQFF
TGTGCCAGCAGCCTTAACCCCGGGGAGCAGTTCTTC
>TRBV6-1|.|TRBJ1-5|TRBD1
CASSKGTVGDQPQHF
TGTGCCAGCAGTAAGGGGACAGTTGGAGATCAGCCCCAGCATTTT
>TRBV7-8|.|TRBJ2-1|.
CASSLAMYNEQFF
TGTGCCAGCAGCTTAGCTATGTACAATGAGCAGTTCTTC
>TRBV6-1|.|TRBJ1-4|.
CASSAVVSGEKLFF
TGTGCCAGCAGTGCGGTGGTGTCCGGTGAAAAACTGTTTTTT
>TRBV19|.|TRBJ2-6|.
CARIRGSGANVLTF
TGTGCCCGAATCCGGGGGTCAGGGGCCAACGTCCTGACTTTC
>TRBV9|.|TRBJ2-5|TRBD1
CASSEGQMGETQYF
TGTGCCAGCAGCGAGGGACAGATGGGGGAGACCCAGTACTTC
>TRBV2|once|TRBJ1-2|TRBD1
CASSEFPPEVRDSPLGYTF
TGTGCCAGCAGTGAATTTCCCCCTGAGGTCCGGGACAGTCCCCTCGGCTACACCTTC
>TRBV27|.|TRBJ1-1|TRBD1
CASSTWTGKNTEAFF
TGTGCCAGCAGTACCTGGACAGGGAAGAACACTGAAGCTTTCTTT
>TRBV11-3|.|TRBJ1-1|TRBD1
CASSPRGRTPEAFF
TGTGCCAGCAGCCCCAGGGGGCGGACCCCTGAAGCTTTCTTT
>TRBV10-3|few|TRBJ2-4|.
CAISEGTVVTKNIQYF
TGTGCCATCAGTGAGGGAACAGTTGTAACCAAAAACATTCAGTACTTC
>TRBV28|once|TRBJ2-3|.
CASSLSSGGRLEADTQYF
TGTGCCAGCAGTTTATCATCCGGAGGGAGACTAGAAGCAGATACGCAGTATTTT
>TRBV7-9|.|TRBJ2-1|TRBD1
CASSLETGTYNEQFF
TGTGCCAGCAGCTTAGAGACAGGGACCTACAATGAGCAGTTCTTC
>TRBV28|.|TRBJ1-4|TRBD1
CASSRGGQGNEKLFF
TGTGCCAGCAGCCGGGGGGGACAGGGAAATGAAAAACTGTTTTTT
>TRBV28|.|TRBJ2-7|.
CASSSTSGLGEQYF
TGTGCCAGCAGTTCAACATCGGGACTTGGGGAGCAGTACTTC
>TRBV4-3|.|TRBJ1-2|TRBD1
CASSQFVSGQGNYGYTF
TGCGCCAGCAGCCAGTTCGTATCGGGACAGGGAAACTATGGCTACACCTTC
>TRBV6-5|.|TRBJ2-6|.
CASSALSGANVLTF
TGTGCCAGCAGTGCACTCTCTGGGGCCAACGTCCTGACTTTC
>TRBV5-1|once|TRBJ1-4|.
CASTKQGATNEKLFF
TGCGCCAGCACAAAGCAAGGGGCAACTAATGAAAAACTGTTTTTT
>TRBV27|.|TRBJ2-6|.
CASSSRFSGANVLTF
TGTGCCAGCAGTTCTAGATTCTCTGGGGCCAACGTCCTGACTTTC
>TRBV11-1|.|TRBJ2-7|TRBD2
CASSWGGTSPYEQYF
TGTGCCAGCAGCTGGGGTGGGACTAGCCCTTACGAGCAGTACTTC
>TRBV6-5|.|TRBJ2-7|.
CASGLGPYEQYF
TGTGCCAGCGGCTTGGGCCCCTACGAGCAGTACTTC
>TRBV5-1|.|TRBJ2-2|.
CASSLDFGTGELFF
TGCGCCAGCAGCTTAGACTTCGGCACCGGGGAGCTGTTTTTT
>TRBV28|.|TRBJ2-6|.
CASSLGGSFSGANVLTF
TGTGCCAGCAGTTTAGGGGGGAGTTTCTCTGGGGCCAACGTCCTGACTTTC
>TRBV9|once|TRBJ2-2|.
CASSVVPGSSTGELFF
TGTGCCAGCAGCGTAGTACCAGGGTCTAGCACCGGGGAGCTGTTTTTT
>TRBV4-1|.|TRBJ2-7|TRBD1
CASSQGPRTGEQYF
TGCGCCAGCAGCCAAGGACCCCGGACAGGAGAGCAGTACTTC